This passage covers 22 T cell receptor beta chains from one sample sequenced in a study of human T cells and chemical hapten exposure. Time point described: patch test 2, 6 weeks after DPC sensitization. Treatment in this sample: therapeutic diphenylcyclopropenone sensitization with weekly scalp DPC. TCRdb passed the RACE reads through MiXCR, listing each CDR3 protein once. The sample includes roughly 24,000 distinct CDR3 sequences, roughly 10% of them seen just once. The sequencing used whole blood, collected in connection with sensitization to the hapten diphenylcyclopropenone (DPC). The receptor source for this set is a man aged 30-40 years with alopecia areata. Some clones in this sample may be carry-over from other donors' samples.

The chain is built from TRBV6-2 or TRBV6-3 and TRBJ2-1; 9 bases align to TRBD1. The CDR3 is 15 amino acids. Germline assignment: CDR1 MNHEY and CDR2 SVGEGT. With V trimmed by 4 bases and J by 7 bases, 8 bases remained unmatched. The CDR3 spells CASSSYAGTGNEQFF. In DNA form, the CDR3 reads TGTGCCAGCAGTTCATACGCCGGGACAGGGAATGAGCAGTTCTTC.

This clonotype was observed a single time. The V and J genes are TRBV5-6 and TRBJ1-1; D is undetermined. The CDR3 consists of 12 residues. The V end lost 4 bases, the J end lost 4 bases, and 8 bases lay between the germline ends. Germline V gene lookup returns CDR1 SGHDT and CDR2 YYEEEE. CDR3 sequence (DNA): TGTGCCAGCAGCGCCGGGCTCACTGAAGCTTTCTTT. Translation: CASSAGLTEAFF.

This clonotype was seen more than once but under ten times. CDR3 amino acids: CASSLADRYGYTF. DNA of the CDR3: TGTGCCAGCAGCTTAGCTGACCGTTACGGCTACACCTTC. The chain couples TRBV7-9 to TRBJ1-2; D not certain. There are 13 residues in the CDR3. V was pared by 0 bases and J by 8 bases, with 10 bases between. Germline V lookup: CDR1 SEHNR, CDR2 FQNEAQ (reference sequence). Combining the CDR3 with reference TRBV7-9 and TRBJ1-2 gives the whole variable domain DTGVSQNPRHKITKRGQNVTFRCDPISEHNRLYWYRQTLGQGPEFLTYFQNEAQLEKSRLLSDRFSAERPKGSFSTLEIQRTEQGDSAMYLCASSLADRYGYTFGSGTRLTVV.

This clonotype was detected ten times or more. The chain uses TRBV27 and TRBJ2-1; D unclear. Germline V lookup: CDR1 MNHEY, CDR2 SMNVEV (reference sequence). The CDR3 runs to 18 residues. V was clipped by 2 bases and J by 0 bases, with 17 bases between them. This CDR3 is CASSLGPTKLSSYNEQFF. CDR3 DNA: TGTGCCAGCAGTTTAGGGCCCACCAAACTGAGCTCCTACAATGAGCAGTTCTTC.

This clonotype has a count of ten or more. The chain uses TRBV12-3 or TRBV12-4 and TRBJ1-3; 7 bases fit TRBD1. V shed 10 bases and J 1 base; nucleotides not matched to a gene: 10. This CDR3 is 15 amino acids long. CDR3 bases: TGTGCCACAGAAGGGGGCTACGGGTCTGGAAACACCATATATTTT. Protein: CATEGGYGSGNTIYF.

The chain recombines TRBV29-1 with TRBJ1-2; maybe TRBD1 (6 bases). Between the trimmed V and J ends, which lost 7 bases and 8 bases, there was a span of 26 bases. Per the germline V gene, CDR1 is SQVTM and CDR2 is ANQGSEA. The CDR3 spans 15 residues. The DNA for the CDR3 is TGCAGCGCTCGGTCCGTCAGGGGAGGGACTATGGGCTACACCTTC. It is translated as CSARSVRGGTMGYTF.

This clonotype was recorded a few times. The chain couples TRBV27 to TRBJ2-3; no clear D. The CDR3 covers 12 residues. Trimming stripped 3 bases from V and 5 bases from J, with 6 bases between. Germline CDR1 is MNHEY and CDR2 is SMNVEV (reference sequence). CDR3 sequence: CASSFGLDTQYF. The CDR3 nucleotides read TGTGCCAGCAGTTTTGGGTTAGATACGCAGTATTTT.

This clonotype was picked up a small number of times. V usage is TRBV30 and J usage is TRBJ2-3; D tentatively fits TRBD1 or TRBD2 (6 bases each). Trimming cost V 1 base and J 1 base, with 12 bases left between them. The CDR3 is 15 amino acids. From germline, CDR1 is GTSNPN and CDR2 SVGIG (reference sequence). The CDR3 loop is CAWSGEGGRTDTQYF. The CDR3 region has the DNA TGTGCCTGGAGTGGAGAGGGGGGCCGCACAGATACGCAGTATTTT.

This clonotype has ten or more counts. J is TRBJ1-5 and V is TRBV5-5; weak D call: TRBD1 (5 bases). V lost 1 base and J 0 bases, leaving 26 bases between the germline ends. The germline CDR1 and CDR2 sequences are SGHKS and YYEKEE (reference sequence). This CDR3 region has 21 residues. The CDR3 is CASSLNPTGTSTGYSNQPQHF. The DNA of the CDR3 is TGTGCCAGCAGCTTGAATCCGACCGGGACCTCCACGGGCTATAGCAATCAGCCCCAGCATTTT. The full variable domain, in which reference TRBV5-5 and TRBJ1-5 provide the parts outside the CDR3, is DAGVTQSPTHLIKTRGQQVTLRCSPISGHKSVSWYQQVLGQGPQFIFQYYEKEERGRGNFPDRFSARQFPNYSSELNVNALLLGDSALYLCASSLNPTGTSTGYSNQPQHFGDGTRLSIL.

This clonotype was recorded at least ten times. The V and J genes are TRBV5-6 and TRBJ1-5; TRBD1 is a possible D gene (5 bases). The CDR3 is 16 amino acids. V lost 0 bases and J 5 bases, leaving 15 bases between the germline ends. CDR1 and CDR2 from the germline V gene are SGHDT and YYEEEE. The CDR3 DNA reads as TGTGCCAGCAGCTTGGCGGGTAGGACATCAGATCAGCCCCAGCATTTT. Translating it yields CASSLAGRTSDQPQHF.

The gene calls are TRBV12-3 or TRBV12-4 and TRBJ2-1; 10 positions agree with TRBD2. This CDR3 region has 13 residues. After removal of 4 bases from V and 9 bases from J, the junction contained 3 bases not matched to a gene. The CDR3 region is CASSSRTSGEQFF. CDR3 DNA: TGTGCCAGCAGTTCACGGACTAGCGGTGAGCAGTTCTTC.

The sample holds many counts of this clonotype. The chain links TRBV30 to TRBJ1-3; 8 bases match TRBD1. The CDR3 is 13 residues long. Per the germline V gene, CDR1 is GTSNPN and CDR2 is SVGIG (reference sequence). The V and J ends lost 5 bases and 0 bases, in that order; junction bases with no gene match: 0. This CDR3 is CAWDRGSGNTIYF. For the CDR3, the DNA is TGTGCCTGGGACAGGGGCTCTGGAAACACCATATATTTT.

This sequence joins TRBV19 and TRBJ2-1; D may be TRBD1 (5 bases). In germline, CDR1 is LNHDA, CDR2 SQIVND (reference sequence). The V and J ends lost 5 bases and 8 bases respectively, with 10 bases between them. The CDR3 has 12 residues. The CDR3 nucleotides are TGTGCCAGTAGTCTGCTAGGGGATGAGCAGTTCTTC. Its translation is CASSLLGDEQFF. Using reference TRBV19 and TRBJ2-1 for the parts outside the CDR3, the full variable domain is DGGITQSPKYLFRKEGQNVTLSCEQNLNHDAMYWYRQDPGQGLRLIYYSQIVNDFQKGDIAEGYSVSREKKESFPLTVTSAQKNPTAFYLCASSLLGDEQFFGPGTRLTVL.

Many counts were recorded for this clonotype. The chain links TRBV4-3 to TRBJ2-1; 10 nucleotides agree with TRBD2. Germline assignment: CDR1 LGHNA and CDR2 YSLEER. The trim removed 1 base at V and 10 bases at J, leaving 16 bases unmatched. This CDR3 comprises 18 residues. Written as DNA, the CDR3 is TGCGCCAGCAGCCAAGTATATGCCGGCGGGCTAGCGGGAGCCGAGCAGTTCTTC. This encodes CASSQVYAGGLAGAEQFF.

In its sample, this clonotype was seen a few times. Its ends do not fully match the called genes, so a read error is possible. J is TRBJ2-1 and V is TRBV6-2 or TRBV6-3, with D uncertain. The CDR3 length is 12 residues. Germline V gene data show CDR1 as MNHEY and CDR2 as SVGEGT. The chain's CDR3 is CASQNPGNEQSF. CDR3 nucleotide sequence: TGTGCCAGCCAGAACCCTGGCAATGAGCAGTCCTTC.

This clonotype was found a few times. The chain recombines TRBV29-1 with TRBJ2-7; perhaps TRBD2 as D (6 bases). V gave up 4 bases and J gave up 3 bases, with 16 bases separating them. Germline V gene data show CDR1 as SQVTM and CDR2 as ANQGSEA. This CDR3 is 14 amino acids long. The CDR3 here is CSVGSRGNDYEQYF. The CDR3 nucleotides read TGCAGCGTTGGTTCTCGGGGGAATGACTACGAGCAGTACTTC.

Many counts were recorded for this clonotype. The V and J genes are TRBV7-8 and TRBJ1-5, with D uncertain. Germline CDR1 reads SGHVS; CDR2 reads FQNEAQ. V lost 6 bases and J lost 0, with 12 bases in between. The CDR3 extends over 15 amino acids. CDR3 sequence reads: CASSLDGNSNQPQHF. CDR3 nucleotides: TGTGCCAGCAGTTTGGACGGAAATAGCAATCAGCCCCAGCATTTT.

In this sample, this clonotype turned up many times. The chain employs TRBV7-9 and TRBJ2-1; a weak D match, TRBD2 (5 bases). Trimming removed 1 base at V and 4 bases at J, with 17 bases between. This CDR3 comprises 17 residues. Per the germline V gene, CDR1 is SEHNR and CDR2 is FQNEAQ (reference sequence). The CDR3 protein is CASSLGTSSRGYNEQFF. The CDR3 region has the DNA TGTGCCAGCAGCTTAGGCACTAGTTCCCGCGGTTACAATGAGCAGTTCTTC.

This clonotype was found many times. The CDR3 sequence is CASSLSREDTQYF. CDR3 nucleotide sequence: TGTGCCAGCAGCTTAAGCAGGGAGGATACGCAGTATTTT. The genes are TRBV7-3 and TRBJ2-3, with D perhaps assigned TRBD1 or TRBD2 (5 bases each). V gave up 1 base and J gave up 6 bases, with 8 bases separating them. Germline V gene sequence: CDR1 SGHTA, CDR2 FQGTGA. This CDR3 is 13 amino acids long.

This clonotype was seen repeatedly, ten times or more. The chain links TRBV7-2 to TRBJ2-3, with 11 bases that match TRBD2. From germline, CDR1 is SGHTA and CDR2 FQGNSA. This CDR3 comprises 15 residues. Germline trimming cut 5 bases from V and 6 bases from J; bases unmatched to any gene: 7. The CDR3, as DNA: TGTGCCAGCAGCCAGACTAGCGGGGCCGCGGATACGCAGTATTTT. Translating gives CASSQTSGAADTQYF. Supplemented by reference TRBV7-2 and TRBJ2-3, the full variable domain reads GAGVSQSPSNKVTEKGKDVELRCDPISGHTALYWYRQSLGQGLEFLIYFQGNSAPDKSGLPSDRFSAERTGGSVSTLTIQRTQQEDSAVYLCASSQTSGAADTQYFGPGTRLTVL.

This clonotype was seen a few times. The gene calls are TRBV20-1 and TRBJ1-1; tentative D call: TRBD1 (5 bases). The CDR3 sequence is 14 residues long. The V end was cut by 3 bases, the J end by 4 bases, with 15 bases between. Germline CDR1 and CDR2: DFQATT and SNEGSKA (reference sequence). The CDR3 coding sequence is TGCAGTGCTAGGGGTGTAGGGGCGGGCACTGAAGCTTTCTTT. It specifies CSARGVGAGTEAFF.

This clonotype occurred many times. V is TRBV21-1 and J is TRBJ1-6; the listed D gene, TRBD1, was not tested against the DNA. TRBV21-1 is listed as a pseudogene. This CDR3 contains 17 residues. The DNA of the CDR3 is TGTGCCAGCAGCTTTGGGGCTTCTCGGGGAGATAATTCACCCCTCCACTTT. It specifies CASSFGASRGDNSPLHF.